The 2 T cell receptor beta chains below come from one sample, sequenced in a study of spatial heterogeneity in lung cancer. Time point indicated: sample taken at primary tumor resection. Whole RNA from tumor, nontumor lung or frozen PBMC was sequenced unsorted. TCRdb reprocessed the 5' RACE reads with MiXCR, giving one entry per CDR3 protein. The table shows about 40,000 distinct CDR3 sequences, with roughly 5% occurring only once. The sample consisted of PBMCs, taken at surgery. All receptors come from a female donor with early-stage non-small cell lung cancer.

This clonotype occurred many times. CDR3 residues: CASSLTTGGAGQDTQYF. For the CDR3, the DNA is TGTGCCAGCAGCTTAACCACAGGGGGCGCGGGTCAAGATACGCAGTATTTT. V usage is TRBV7-8 and J usage is TRBJ2-3; 9 bases align to TRBD1. J lost 5 bases, V lost 2 bases, and 11 bases had no gene match. Germline CDR1 and CDR2: SGHVS and FQNEAQ. The CDR3 length is 17 residues.

The chain links TRBV3-1 to TRBJ1-2; D ambiguous. The CDR3 has 14 residues. The V gene's germline CDR1 is LGHDT and CDR2 YNNKEL (reference sequence). The V end was cut by 1 base, the J end by 6 bases, with 12 bases between. CDR3 protein: CASSQVTGAHGYTF. The CDR3 DNA follows: TGTGCCAGCAGCCAAGTCACGGGTGCACATGGCTACACCTTC.